These 20 T cell receptor beta chains originate from one sample sequenced in a study of T cell repertoires in cytomegalovirus infection. Their target antigens are unknown. TCRdb ran MiXCR on the reads and lists one entry per CDR3 protein. The sample carries roughly 860,000 distinct CDR3 sequences, approximately 30% recorded once. The sample was cultured CD8+ T cells from PBMCs, taken from culture after CMV antigen stimulation. The receptor set was obtained from a human donor in good health (CMV status not recorded). Some clones in this sample may be carry-over from other donors' samples.

V and J are TRBV12-3 or TRBV12-4 and TRBJ2-5, with 8 bases aligning to TRBD2. The CDR3 is 14 amino acids. V lost 5 bases, J lost 7 bases, and 9 bases stayed unmatched. The CDR3 nucleotides are TGTGCCAGCAGTCCCATCGGGGGGGGAGGGACCCAGTACTTC. This translates into CASSPIGGGGTQYF.

This clonotype was seen repeatedly, ten times or more. The chain carries TRBV7-8 and TRBJ1-2, with 8 bases lining up with TRBD1. V trimming: 4 bases; J trimming: 3 bases; junction bases outside the gene matches: 4. CDR1 SGHVS and CDR2 FQNEAQ come from the germline V gene. The CDR3 contains 14 residues. This CDR3 is CASSSDREHYGYTF. CDR3 coding DNA: TGTGCCAGCAGCTCGGACAGGGAGCACTATGGCTACACCTTC.

The sample holds one count of this clonotype. A much larger clone sits a single nucleotide away, making a read error possible. The rearrangement links TRBV19 to TRBJ1-6, with D perhaps matching TRBD1 (6 bases). The germline gives CDR1 LNHDA, CDR2 SQIVND (reference sequence). The CDR3 totals 15 residues. The CDR3 region is CVSSIDRQALLPLHF. CDR3 coding DNA: TGTGTCAGTAGTATTGATCGACAGGCCCTACTTCCCCTCCACTTT.

There are many counts of this clonotype. This sequence joins TRBV7-2 and TRBJ2-1; no definite D call. This CDR3 comprises 13 residues. Trimming took off 4 bases at V and 4 bases at J, with 8 bases between the two ends. CDR1 SGHTA and CDR2 FQGNSA come from the germline V gene. The chain's CDR3 is CASSSAPYNEQFF. CDR3 nucleotide sequence: TGTGCCAGCAGCTCCGCACCTTACAATGAGCAGTTCTTC. Full variable domain (remainder filled in from reference TRBV7-2 and TRBJ2-1): GAGVSQSPSNKVTEKGKDVELRCDPISGHTALYWYRQSLGQGLEFLIYFQGNSAPDKSGLPSDRFSAERTGGSVSTLTIQRTQQEDSAVYLCASSSAPYNEQFFGPGTRLTVL.

This clonotype was seen a single time. This chain links TRBV7-9 with TRBJ2-5; D is ambiguous. Trimming removed 1 base at V and 5 bases at J, with 11 bases between. Germline loops: CDR1 SEHNR, CDR2 FQNEAQ (reference sequence). This CDR3 is 14 amino acids long. The DNA for the CDR3 is TGTGCCAGCAGCTTAGAACCCTTCAAGGAGACCCAGTACTTC. It specifies CASSLEPFKETQYF.

The sample holds one count of this clonotype. The V and J genes are TRBV19 and TRBJ2-4, with D uncertain. The CDR3 sequence is 14 residues long. Germline values: CDR1 LNHDA, CDR2 SQIVND (reference sequence). Trimming removed 6 bases from V and 6 bases from J, with 15 bases in between. The chain's CDR3 is CASSPTVSGNIQYF. The DNA for the CDR3 is TGTGCCAGTAGCCCAACCGTCTCGGGAAACATTCAGTACTTC.

This rearrangement joins TRBV7-9 to TRBJ1-1, with a tentative D call TRBD1 (5 bases). V was cut by 9 bases and J by 0 bases, with 26 bases left in between. The CDR3 is 18 residues long. Germline CDR1 SEHNR, CDR2 FQNEAQ (reference sequence). Here the CDR3 DNA reads TGTGCCAGTACACCGACAGCAGAATTTGCACTTATGAACACTGAAGCTTTCTTT. Translating it yields CASTPTAEFALMNTEAFF.

The chain is built from TRBV6-6 and TRBJ1-2; no reliable D call. This CDR3 region has 13 residues. V lost 6 bases to trimming and J lost 7 bases, with 15 bases between them. Germline V CDR1 and CDR2: MNHNY, SVGAGI (reference sequence). This chain's CDR3 is CASSPLEELGYTF. The CDR3 coding sequence is TGTGCCAGCAGCCCTCTCGAGGAACTTGGCTACACCTTC.

This clonotype has more than one count but fewer than ten. The rearrangement links TRBV5-6 to TRBJ1-2, with 11 bases lining up with TRBD1. Germline V gene data show CDR1 as SGHDT and CDR2 as YYEEEE. V dropped 4 bases and J dropped 4; count of bases not matched to a gene: 6. The CDR3 totals 15 residues. CDR3 amino acids: CASSGGTGGLYGYTF. The CDR3 nucleotides are TGTGCCAGCAGCGGCGGGACAGGGGGACTCTATGGCTACACCTTC.

The V call is TRBV7-2, the J call TRBJ1-3; no reliable D call. Trimming removed 11 bases at V and 0 bases at J, with 5 bases between. The CDR3 contains 11 residues. Germline assignment: CDR1 SGHTA and CDR2 FQGNSA. CDR3 in DNA: TGTGCCTTGAGCTCTGGAAACACCATATATTTT. This translates into CALSSGNTIYF.

This clonotype was seen more than once but under ten times. This chain uses TRBV6-5 with TRBJ1-1, with TRBD1 matching over 8 bases. The germline CDR1 and CDR2 sequences are MNHEY and SVGAGI. The CDR3 is made up of 15 amino acids. V dropped 6 bases and J dropped 7; count of bases not matched to a gene: 13. The CDR3 reads CASRSGGGQVREAFF. For the CDR3, the DNA is TGTGCCAGCAGGTCCGGGGGGGGACAGGTCCGTGAAGCTTTCTTT.

The CDR3 sequence: CASSPSTLDTPNTGELFF. DNA of the CDR3: TGTGCCAGCAGTCCCTCTACGCTGGACACACCGAACACCGGGGAGCTGTTTTTT. The chain recombines TRBV12-3 or TRBV12-4 with TRBJ2-2; possibly TRBD1 for D (5 bases). The CDR3 sequence is 18 residues long. V was clipped by 5 bases and J by 0 bases, with 19 bases between them.

This rearrangement joins TRBV12-3 or TRBV12-4 to TRBJ1-1, with D hard to call. There are 15 residues in the CDR3. Trimming took 3 bases from V and 1 from J, leaving 12 bases between them. The DNA for the CDR3 is TGTGCCAGCAGTTTGGATGAGTTAAGGAACACTGAAGCTTTCTTT. Its protein product is CASSLDELRNTEAFF.

This clonotype occurred a few times. The chain joins TRBV6-1 to TRBJ1-2, with no clear D. In germline, CDR1 is MNHNS, CDR2 SASEGT. The CDR3 is 11 residues long. The germline V and J ends were trimmed by 7 bases and 7 bases, with 10 bases remaining between them. CDR3 coding DNA: TGTGCCAGCACCGTCCCAGGTGGCTACACCTTC. This encodes CASTVPGGYTF.

V and J are TRBV12-5 and TRBJ1-2; TRBD1 matches at 7 bases. Germline V gene lookup returns CDR1 LGHNT and CDR2 FRNRAP. The CDR3 length is 15 residues. Germline trimming cut 6 bases from V and 5 bases from J; bases unmatched to any gene: 12. The CDR3 sequence is CASGPMSGGRYGYTF. In DNA form, the CDR3 reads TGTGCTAGTGGGCCGATGTCAGGGGGAAGATATGGCTACACCTTC.

The V and J genes are TRBV6-2 or TRBV6-3 and TRBJ2-7; weak D call: TRBD1 (5 bases). Per the germline V gene, CDR1 is MNHEY and CDR2 is SVGEGT. This CDR3 has 15 amino acids. V was clipped by 6 bases and J by 2 bases, with 17 bases between them. In DNA, the CDR3 is TGTGCCAGCAGCCTCGGACACACCGTACCCTACGAGCAGTACTTC. This sequence encodes CASSLGHTVPYEQYF.

The chain carries TRBV7-9 and TRBJ1-1; D possibly corresponds to TRBD1 (5 bases). The CDR3 is made up of 17 amino acids. V lost 5 bases and J lost 3, with 22 bases in between. CDR1 SEHNR and CDR2 FQNEAQ come from the germline V gene (reference sequence). The CDR3 nucleotides read TGTGCCAGCAGCCCAACGGCAGGCCGGTGGGGGGACACTGAAGCTTTCTTT. It is translated as CASSPTAGRWGDTEAFF.

This clonotype was seen ten or more times. The chain uses TRBV7-8 and TRBJ1-3; possible D gene TRBD1, 6 bases. V lost 2 bases to trimming and J lost 3 bases, with 11 bases between them. This CDR3 is 15 amino acids long. Germline lookup yields CDR1 SGHVS and CDR2 FQNEAQ. DNA for the CDR3: TGTGCCAGCAGCTTACAGGGGCTAGGTGGAAACACCATATATTTT. Translating gives CASSLQGLGGNTIYF.

Ten or more counts support this clonotype. The chain couples TRBV5-1 to TRBJ1-2; TRBD1 matches at 9 bases. Germline assignment: CDR1 SGHRS and CDR2 YFSETQ. V dropped 7 bases and J dropped 6; count of bases not matched to a gene: 10. This CDR3 has 14 amino acids. In nucleotides, the CDR3 is TGCGCCAGCCACCGAGTCCACAGGGGGCATGGCTACACCTTC. Protein: CASHRVHRGHGYTF.

The chain combines TRBV4-2 with TRBJ1-2; 7 bases align to TRBD1. The junction had 9 bases not matched to a gene; V was cut back by 0 bases and J by 5 bases. Per germline, CDR1 LGHNA and CDR2 YNFKEQ. This CDR3 is 16 amino acids long. CDR3 nucleotides: TGTGCCAGCAGCCAAGAATTTACGGGGACAGCTTATGGCTACACCTTC. Protein product: CASSQEFTGTAYGYTF.